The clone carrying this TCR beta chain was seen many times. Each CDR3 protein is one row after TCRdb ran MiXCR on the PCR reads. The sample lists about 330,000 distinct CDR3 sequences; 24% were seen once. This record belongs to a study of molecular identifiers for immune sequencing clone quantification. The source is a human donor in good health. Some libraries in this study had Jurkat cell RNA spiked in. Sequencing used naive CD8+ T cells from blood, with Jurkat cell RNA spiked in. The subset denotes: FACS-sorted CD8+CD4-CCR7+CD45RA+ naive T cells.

CDR3: CASILLPNTEAFF. CDR3 sequence (DNA): TGTGCCAGCATACTACTACCGAACACTGAAGCTTTCTTT. J is TRBJ1-1 and V is TRBV28, with D unclear. CDR3 length: 13 amino acids. V lost 7 bases, J lost 1 base, and 10 bases lay in between. The germline gives CDR1 MDHEN, CDR2 SYDVKM.